A single sample gave rise to the 21 T cell receptor beta chains below, sequenced in a study of blood T cell repertoires in COVID-19. The assay was immunoSEQ multiplex PCR, and TCRdb's table has in-frame clones only and misses some. The table shows 160,000 or so clones, with more than 85% occurring only once. Sequencing was done on a sample of peripheral blood. These receptor sequences come from a woman aged 70-85 years with acute or convalescent COVID-19.

The chain uses TRBV5-1 and TRBJ2-5, with D possibly matching TRBD2 (6 bases). V was trimmed by 2 bases and J by 5 bases, leaving 13 bases between them. Germline values: CDR1 SGHRS, CDR2 YFSETQ. The CDR3 consists of 14 residues. The CDR3 DNA reads TGCGCCAGCAGCTTTAGGAGCGGAGGGGAGACCCAGTACTTC. Encoded protein: CASSFRSGGETQYF.

J is TRBJ2-1 and V is TRBV28; 8 bases agree with TRBD1. The CDR3 spans 14 residues. The junction had 7 bases not matched to a gene; V was cut back by 5 bases and J by 7 bases. Germline values: CDR1 MDHEN, CDR2 SYDVKM. In DNA form, the CDR3 reads TGTGCCAGCAGTCAGGCGCAGGGGGCGAATGAGCAGTTCTTC. This sequence encodes CASSQAQGANEQFF.

This clone came up once. This chain links TRBV9 with TRBJ1-1; no clear D gene. This CDR3 contains 14 residues. Germline-derived CDR1 and CDR2 are SGDLS and YYNGEE. Trimming cost V 0 bases and J 8 bases, with 14 bases left between them. In nucleotides, the CDR3 is TGTGCCAGCAGCGTAGAGTCCCTATCCTCCGAAGCTTTCTTT. Translating it yields CASSVESLSSEAFF.

A word on this clone: The same CDR3 can be traced to other DNA sequences in this sample. V usage is TRBV18 and J usage is TRBJ1-2; possible D gene TRBD1, 5 bases. The length of the CDR3 is 13 residues. Trimming removed 3 bases from V and 2 bases from J, with 7 bases in between. Germline CDR1 reads KGHSH; CDR2 reads LQKENI. The CDR3 DNA reads as TGTGCCAGCTCACCGGACACGAACTATGGCTACACCTTC. Its translation: CASSPDTNYGYTF.

This rearrangement joins TRBV6-5 to TRBJ2-7; no clear D gene. Trimming shortened V by 5 bases and J by 1 base, and 6 bases separated the two germline ends. The CDR3 runs 12 residues. CDR1 is MNHEY, CDR2 SVGAGI, per germline. CDR3 sequence (DNA): TGTGCCAGCAGTACCGGTTCCTACGAGCAGTACGTC. Protein sequence: CASSTGSYEQYV.

The J gene is TRBJ2-4, the V gene TRBV20-1, with 8 bases matching TRBD1. CDR1 is DFQATT, CDR2 SNEGSKA, per germline (reference sequence). This CDR3 has 15 residues. The trim removed 3 bases at V and 4 bases at J, leaving 8 bases unmatched. CDR3 residues: CSASPGTGRKNIQYF. CDR3 DNA: TGCAGTGCTAGTCCCGGGACAGGACGAAAAAACATTCAGTACTTC.

The chain carries TRBV18 and TRBJ1-6; D unresolved. The germline V gene encodes CDR1 KGHSH and CDR2 LQKENI. The CDR3 is made up of 18 amino acids. V was pared by 3 bases and J by 0 bases, with 15 bases between. For the CDR3, the DNA is TGTGCCAGCTCACCCGGAGTGAGAAGAGGCTCCTATAATTCACCCCTCCACTTT. Amino acids: CASSPGVRRGSYNSPLHF.

The J gene is TRBJ1-3, the V gene TRBV3-1 (or the pseudogene TRBV3-2), with a weak D call TRBD1 (5 bases). The CDR3 spans 18 residues. Germline lookup yields CDR1 LGHDT and CDR2 YNNKEL (reference sequence). V lost 0 bases, J lost 0 bases, and 15 bases lay in between. This chain's CDR3 is CASSQELGGGSSGNTIYF. DNA for the CDR3: TGTGCCAGCAGCCAAGAGTTGGGGGGAGGGAGCTCTGGAAACACCATATATTTT.

This clone showed up just once. This chain joins TRBV5-1 and TRBJ1-1; D may be TRBD1 (6 bases). V lost 3 bases and J 0 bases, leaving 21 bases between the germline ends. CDR1 SGHRS and CDR2 YFSETQ come from the germline V gene. The length of the CDR3 is 18 residues. In DNA form, the CDR3 reads TGCGCCAGCAGCTCCGAAAAATCGGGACAATCCTTGAACACTGAAGCTTTCTTT. Translating it yields CASSSEKSGQSLNTEAFF.

A word on this clone: In the same sample, other DNA sequences code for this CDR3. The rearrangement uses TRBV4-3 and TRBJ1-4; maybe TRBD1 (6 bases). The germline V gene encodes CDR1 LGHNA and CDR2 YSLEER. This CDR3 has 13 residues. Trimming cost V 4 bases and J 5 bases, with 8 bases left between them. CDR3 loop: CASSRDRNEKLFF. The CDR3 coding sequence is TGCGCCAGCAGCCGAGACAGGAATGAAAAACTGTTTTTT.

J is TRBJ2-2 and V is TRBV27; weak D call: TRBD1 (5 bases). From germline, CDR1 is MNHEY and CDR2 SMNVEV (reference sequence). V dropped 5 bases and J dropped 0 bases, with 28 bases sitting between them. The CDR3 length is 21 residues. CDR3 sequence (DNA): TGTGCCAGCAGTCCCCGACAGACGATACTACCCGAGCTCGCGAACACCGGGGAGCTGTTTTTT. Translated: CASSPRQTILPELANTGELFF.

The V gene is TRBV30, the J gene TRBJ1-2; D uncertain. Germline lookup yields CDR1 GTSNPN and CDR2 SVGIG (reference sequence). This CDR3 spans 13 amino acids. Between the trimmed V and J ends, which lost 2 bases and 4 bases, there was a span of 11 bases. The CDR3 spells CAWSPTGSYGYTF. Written as DNA, the CDR3 is TGTGCCTGGAGTCCCACGGGGAGCTATGGCTACACCTTC.

This rearrangement joins TRBV7-2 to TRBJ2-3; D is possibly TRBD1 (6 bases). This CDR3 is 14 amino acids long. V gave up 2 bases and J gave up 2 bases, with 8 bases separating them. Germline CDR1 is SGHTA and CDR2 is FQGNSA. CDR3 sequence reads: CASSLRQATDTQYF. CDR3 in DNA: TGTGCCAGCAGCTTACGACAGGCCACAGATACGCAGTATTTT.

The chain couples TRBV6-5 to TRBJ1-2; D is perhaps TRBD1 (5 bases). Trimming removed 2 bases from V and 0 bases from J, with 10 bases in between. This CDR3 is built from 15 residues. Germline V gene lookup returns CDR1 MNHEY and CDR2 SVGAGI. The CDR3 nucleotides are TGTGCCAGCAGTTACCTCGACAGTTCTAACTATGGCTACACCTTC. This gives the protein CASSYLDSSNYGYTF.

V gene TRBV5-1 combines with J gene TRBJ2-5, with 7 bases lining up with TRBD1. Germline V CDR1 and CDR2: SGHRS, YFSETQ. V shed 4 bases, J shed 5 bases, and the junction held 11 bases outside the gene matches. The CDR3 covers 15 residues. CDR3 sequence: CASSETDRSWETQYF. In DNA, the CDR3 is TGCGCCAGCAGCGAAACGGACAGGTCCTGGGAGACCCAGTACTTC.

The chain links TRBV6-1 to TRBJ2-3, with 8 positions matching TRBD2. The junction had 9 bases not matched to a gene; V was cut back by 0 bases and J by 4 bases. The CDR3 is made up of 17 amino acids. CDR1 is MNHNS, CDR2 SASEGT, per germline. CDR3 nucleotides: TGTGCCAGCAGTGAAGCGAGGACCGGGGGGGTTGCAGATACGCAGTATTTT. Its translation: CASSEARTGGVADTQYF.

CDR3 nucleotide sequence: TGTGCCAGCACCCTAGGGAGGAATCTTTTACCTAATGAAAAACTGTTTTTT. Translating gives CASTLGRNLLPNEKLFF. The chain combines TRBV2 with TRBJ1-4; D not certain. With 7 bases removed from V and 3 bases from J, the gap between germline ends came to 21 bases. The CDR3 has 17 residues. Germline V gives CDR1 SNHLY, CDR2 FYNNEI.

The chain couples TRBV5-5 to TRBJ2-5, with D possibly being TRBD1 (6 bases). The V gene lost 4 bases and the J gene lost 1 base, with 20 bases spanning the gap. Germline V CDR1 and CDR2: SGHKS, YYEKEE (reference sequence). The CDR3 length is 17 residues. CDR3 nucleotides: TGTGCCAGCAGCCGGGCTGCGGTGGGGGCCCGCCAAGAGACCCAGTACTTC. Amino acids: CASSRAAVGARQETQYF.

The chain employs TRBV2 and TRBJ1-4; D is perhaps TRBD1 (5 bases). V was clipped by 8 bases and J by 5 bases, with 18 bases between them. Per germline, CDR1 SNHLY and CDR2 FYNNEI. The CDR3 sequence is 15 residues long. The CDR3 sequence: CASGSTGIVNEKLFF. CDR3 DNA: TGTGCCAGCGGATCAACAGGAATCGTGAATGAAAAACTGTTTTTT.

The rearrangement links TRBV28 to TRBJ1-1, with D possibly being TRBD1 (6 bases). The CDR3 covers 15 residues. Trimming removed 7 bases at V and 2 bases at J, with 17 bases between. CDR1 is MDHEN and CDR2 is SYDVKM in the germline V gene. Here the CDR3 reads CASKGVWGPNTEAFF. CDR3 nucleotide sequence: TGTGCCAGCAAGGGGGTCTGGGGGCCTAACACTGAAGCTTTCTTT.

The V and J genes are TRBV7-9 and TRBJ1-1, with 11 nucleotides matching TRBD1. Germline CDR1 reads SEHNR; CDR2 reads FQNEAQ (reference sequence). Trimming took 2 bases from V and 1 from J; bases not matched to a gene: 6. The CDR3 loop spans 17 amino acids. The CDR3 nucleotides read TGTGCCAGCAGCTTACTAGGACAGGGGGCTCGGAACACTGAAGCTTTCTTT. Protein sequence: CASSLLGQGARNTEAFF. The entire variable domain, with the rest obtained from reference TRBV7-9 and TRBJ1-1, is as follows: DTGVSQNPRHKITKRGQNVTFRCDPISEHNRLYWYRQTLGQGPEFLTYFQNEAQLEKSRLLSDRFSAERPKGSFSTLEIQRTEQGDSAMYLCASSLLGQGARNTEAFFGQGTRLTVV.